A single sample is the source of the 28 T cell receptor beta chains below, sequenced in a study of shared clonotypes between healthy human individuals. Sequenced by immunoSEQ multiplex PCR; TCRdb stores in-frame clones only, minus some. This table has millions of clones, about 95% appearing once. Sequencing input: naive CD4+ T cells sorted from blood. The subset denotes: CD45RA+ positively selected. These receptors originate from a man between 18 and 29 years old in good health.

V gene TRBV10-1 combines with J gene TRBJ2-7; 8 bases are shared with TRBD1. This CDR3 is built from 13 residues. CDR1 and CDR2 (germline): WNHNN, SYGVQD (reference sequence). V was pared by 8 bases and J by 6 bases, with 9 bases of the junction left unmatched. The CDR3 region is CASRYGDRGEQYF. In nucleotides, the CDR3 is TGCGCCAGCCGCTATGGCGACAGGGGCGAGCAGTACTTC.

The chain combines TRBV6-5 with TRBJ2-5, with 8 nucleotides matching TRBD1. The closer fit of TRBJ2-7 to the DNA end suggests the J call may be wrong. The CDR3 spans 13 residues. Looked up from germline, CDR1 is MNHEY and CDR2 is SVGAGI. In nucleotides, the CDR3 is TGTGCCAGCAGTCGGACAGGGTTCGACGAGCAGTACTTC. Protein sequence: CASSRTGFDEQYF.

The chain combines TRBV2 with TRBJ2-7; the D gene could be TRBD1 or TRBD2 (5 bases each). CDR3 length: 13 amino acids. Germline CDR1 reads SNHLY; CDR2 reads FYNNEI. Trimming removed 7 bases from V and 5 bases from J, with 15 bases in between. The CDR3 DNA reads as TGTGCCAGCAATCAGGGAGAATATAACGAGCAGTACTTC. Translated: CASNQGEYNEQYF.

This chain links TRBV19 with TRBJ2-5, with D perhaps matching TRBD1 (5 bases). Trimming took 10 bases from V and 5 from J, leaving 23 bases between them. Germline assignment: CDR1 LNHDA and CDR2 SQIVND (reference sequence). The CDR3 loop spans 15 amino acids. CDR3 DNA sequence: TGTGCCACCGCAATCACCTTGGGGCCTTACGAGACCCAGTACTTC. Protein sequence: CATAITLGPYETQYF.

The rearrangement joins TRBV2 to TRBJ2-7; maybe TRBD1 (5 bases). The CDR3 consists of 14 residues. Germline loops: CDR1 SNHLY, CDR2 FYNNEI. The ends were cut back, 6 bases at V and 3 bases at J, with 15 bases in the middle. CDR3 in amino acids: CASSSRGLIYEQYF. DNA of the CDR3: TGTGCCAGCAGCTCAAGGGGTTTAATCTACGAGCAGTACTTC.

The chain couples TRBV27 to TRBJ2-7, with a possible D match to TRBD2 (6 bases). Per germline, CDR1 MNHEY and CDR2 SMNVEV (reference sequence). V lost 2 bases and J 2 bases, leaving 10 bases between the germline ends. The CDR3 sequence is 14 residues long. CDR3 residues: CASSLRRVPYEQYF. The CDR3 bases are TGTGCCAGCAGTTTAAGGAGGGTTCCCTACGAGCAGTACTTC.

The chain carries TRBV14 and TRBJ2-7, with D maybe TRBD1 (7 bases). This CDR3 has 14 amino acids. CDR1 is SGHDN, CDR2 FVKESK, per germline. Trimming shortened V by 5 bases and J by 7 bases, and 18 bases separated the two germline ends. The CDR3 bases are TGTGCCAGCAGCGAAGGGGGCTCAGGAGGGGAGCAGTACTTC. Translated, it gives CASSEGGSGGEQYF.

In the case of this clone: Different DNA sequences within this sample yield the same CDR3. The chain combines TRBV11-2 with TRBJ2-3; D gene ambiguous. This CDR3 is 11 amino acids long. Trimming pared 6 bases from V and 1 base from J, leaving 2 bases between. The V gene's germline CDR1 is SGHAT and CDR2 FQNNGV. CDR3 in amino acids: CASRRTDTQYF. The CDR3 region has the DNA TGTGCCAGCAGACGCACAGATACGCAGTATTTT.

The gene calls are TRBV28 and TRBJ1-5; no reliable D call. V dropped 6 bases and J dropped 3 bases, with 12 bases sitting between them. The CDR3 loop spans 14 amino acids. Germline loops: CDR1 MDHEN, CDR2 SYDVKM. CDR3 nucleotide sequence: TGTGCCAGCAGCACCTCGAGCTTCAATCAGCCCCAGCATTTT. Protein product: CASSTSSFNQPQHF.

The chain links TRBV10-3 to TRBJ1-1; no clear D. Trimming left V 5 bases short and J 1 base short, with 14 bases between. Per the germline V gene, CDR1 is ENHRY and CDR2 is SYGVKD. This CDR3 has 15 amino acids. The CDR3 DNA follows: TGTGCCATCAGTCTAGCCCTTGAAGGGAACACTGAAGCTTTCTTT. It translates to CAISLALEGNTEAFF.

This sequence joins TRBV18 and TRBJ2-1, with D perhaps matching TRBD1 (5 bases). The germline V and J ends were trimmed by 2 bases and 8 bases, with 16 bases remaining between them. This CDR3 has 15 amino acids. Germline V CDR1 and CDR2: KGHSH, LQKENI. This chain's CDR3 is CASSPGIRVGDEQFF. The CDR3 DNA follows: TGTGCCAGCTCACCAGGCATCAGGGTGGGCGATGAGCAGTTCTTC.

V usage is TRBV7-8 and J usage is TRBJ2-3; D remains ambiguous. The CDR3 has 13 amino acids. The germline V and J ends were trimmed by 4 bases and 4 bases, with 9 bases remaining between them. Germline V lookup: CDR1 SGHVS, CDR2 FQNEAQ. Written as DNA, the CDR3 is TGTGCCAGCAGCTCTATAGTGGCAGATACGCAGTATTTT. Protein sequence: CASSSIVADTQYF.

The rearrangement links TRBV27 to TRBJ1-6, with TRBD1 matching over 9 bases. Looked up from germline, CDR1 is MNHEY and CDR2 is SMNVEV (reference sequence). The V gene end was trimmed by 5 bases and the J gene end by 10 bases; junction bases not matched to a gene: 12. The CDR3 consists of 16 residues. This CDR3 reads CASSAGTGTVQSPLHF. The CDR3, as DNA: TGTGCCAGCAGTGCCGGGACAGGGACTGTCCAATCACCCCTCCACTTT.

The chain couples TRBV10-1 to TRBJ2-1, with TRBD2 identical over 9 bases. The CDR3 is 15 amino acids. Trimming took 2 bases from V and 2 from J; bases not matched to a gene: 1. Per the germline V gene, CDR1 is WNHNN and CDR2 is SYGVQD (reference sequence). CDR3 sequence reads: CASSEIAGAYNEQFF. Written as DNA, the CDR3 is TGCGCCAGCAGTGAGATAGCGGGAGCCTACAATGAGCAGTTCTTC.

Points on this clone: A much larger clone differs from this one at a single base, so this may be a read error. For the CDR3, the DNA is TGTGCCAGCAGCTTCGCGAACGAGCAGTACTTC. Protein sequence: CASSFANEQYF. This chain uses TRBV11-1 with TRBJ2-7, with D unclear. V lost 3 bases and J 5 bases, leaving 5 bases between the germline ends. The CDR3 runs 11 residues. Germline CDR1 reads SGHAT; CDR2 reads FQDESV (reference sequence).

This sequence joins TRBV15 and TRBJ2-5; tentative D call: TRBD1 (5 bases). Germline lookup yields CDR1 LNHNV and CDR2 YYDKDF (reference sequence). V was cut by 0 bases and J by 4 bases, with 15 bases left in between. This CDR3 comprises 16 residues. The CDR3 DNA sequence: TGTGCCACCAGCAGAGAGAGCCCAGGGTTGGGAGAGACCCAGTACTTC. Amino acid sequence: CATSRESPGLGETQYF.

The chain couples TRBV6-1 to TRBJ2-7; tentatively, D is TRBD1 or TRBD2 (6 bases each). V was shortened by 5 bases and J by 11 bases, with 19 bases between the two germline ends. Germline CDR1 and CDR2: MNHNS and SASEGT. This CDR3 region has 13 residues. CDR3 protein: CASSTPGQGRKYF. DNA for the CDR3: TGTGCCAGCAGTACCCCGGGGCAGGGGAGGAAGTACTTC.

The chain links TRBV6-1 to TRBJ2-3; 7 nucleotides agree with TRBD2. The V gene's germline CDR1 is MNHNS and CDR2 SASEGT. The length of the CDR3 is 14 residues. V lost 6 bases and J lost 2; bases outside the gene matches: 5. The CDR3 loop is CASSSSGLTDTQYF. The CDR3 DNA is TGTGCCAGCAGCTCTAGCGGACTCACAGATACGCAGTATTTT.

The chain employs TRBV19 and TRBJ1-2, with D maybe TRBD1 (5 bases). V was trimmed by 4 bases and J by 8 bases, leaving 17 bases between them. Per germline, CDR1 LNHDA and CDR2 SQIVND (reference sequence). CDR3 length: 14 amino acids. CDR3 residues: CASSTRNPTGGYTF. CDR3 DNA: TGTGCCAGTAGTACCCGTAACCCAACAGGAGGCTACACCTTC.

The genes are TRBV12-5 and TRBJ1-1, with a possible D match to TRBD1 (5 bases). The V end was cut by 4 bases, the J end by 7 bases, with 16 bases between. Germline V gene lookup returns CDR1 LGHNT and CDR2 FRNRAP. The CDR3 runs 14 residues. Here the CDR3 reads CASGSGRTEFEAFF. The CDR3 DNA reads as TGTGCTAGTGGTTCGGGACGGACGGAATTTGAAGCTTTCTTT.

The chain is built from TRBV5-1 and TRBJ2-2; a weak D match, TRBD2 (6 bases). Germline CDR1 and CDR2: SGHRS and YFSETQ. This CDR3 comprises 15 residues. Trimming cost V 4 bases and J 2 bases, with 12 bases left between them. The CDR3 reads CASSKAGGNTGELFF. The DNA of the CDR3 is TGCGCCAGCAGCAAGGCCGGGGGAAACACCGGGGAGCTGTTTTTT.

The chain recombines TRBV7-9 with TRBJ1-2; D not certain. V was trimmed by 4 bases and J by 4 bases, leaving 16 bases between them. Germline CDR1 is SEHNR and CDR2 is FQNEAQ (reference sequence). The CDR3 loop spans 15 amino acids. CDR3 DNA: TGTGCCAGCAGCTCAAAGGAGAGACACCCCTATGGCTACACCTTC. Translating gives CASSSKERHPYGYTF.

As DNA, the CDR3 is TGCGCCAGCAGCTTGACAGGGGGCGCAAATACGCAGTATTTT. Translated: CASSLTGGANTQYF. The V and J genes are TRBV5-1 and TRBJ2-3; 9 bases fit TRBD1. Per germline, CDR1 SGHRS and CDR2 YFSETQ. The CDR3 spans 14 residues. The V gene end was trimmed by 1 base and the J gene end by 7 bases; junction bases not matched to a gene: 4.

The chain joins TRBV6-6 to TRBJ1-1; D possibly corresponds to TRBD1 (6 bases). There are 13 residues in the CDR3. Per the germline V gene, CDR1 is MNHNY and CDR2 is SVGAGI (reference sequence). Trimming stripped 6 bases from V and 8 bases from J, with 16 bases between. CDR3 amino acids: CASRSRAGVEAFF. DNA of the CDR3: TGTGCCAGCAGATCCAGGGCAGGGGTAGAAGCTTTCTTT.

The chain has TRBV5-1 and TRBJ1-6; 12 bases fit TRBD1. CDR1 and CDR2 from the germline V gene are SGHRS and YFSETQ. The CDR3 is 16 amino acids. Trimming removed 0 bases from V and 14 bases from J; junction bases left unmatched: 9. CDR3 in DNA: TGCGCCAGCAGCTTGGCTGGGACAGGGGGCCGGGAAACCCTCCACTTT. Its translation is CASSLAGTGGRETLHF.

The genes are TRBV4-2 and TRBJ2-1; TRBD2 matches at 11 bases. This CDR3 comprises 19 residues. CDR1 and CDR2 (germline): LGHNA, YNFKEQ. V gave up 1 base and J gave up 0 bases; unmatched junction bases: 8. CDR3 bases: TGTGCCAGCAGCCAAGTGGCTAGCGGGGGGTCAAGCTCCTACAATGAGCAGTTCTTC. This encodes CASSQVASGGSSSYNEQFF.

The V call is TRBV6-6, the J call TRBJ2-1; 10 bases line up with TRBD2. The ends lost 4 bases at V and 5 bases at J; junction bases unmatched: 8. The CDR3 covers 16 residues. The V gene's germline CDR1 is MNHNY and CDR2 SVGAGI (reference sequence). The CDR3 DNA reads TGTGCCAGCAGTTCCGCGAGCGGGAGGGCAGACAATGAGCAGTTCTTC. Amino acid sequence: CASSSASGRADNEQFF.

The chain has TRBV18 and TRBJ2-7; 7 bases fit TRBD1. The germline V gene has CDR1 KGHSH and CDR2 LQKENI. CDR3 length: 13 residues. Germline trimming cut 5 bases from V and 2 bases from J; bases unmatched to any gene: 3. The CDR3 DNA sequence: TGTGCCAGCTCATCGCAGGGGGCCTACGAGCAGTACTTC. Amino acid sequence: CASSSQGAYEQYF.